Listed below are T cell receptor beta chains from one sample, sequenced in a study of blood T cell repertoires in COVID-19. This table comes from immunoSEQ multiplex PCR, and its TCRdb copy is limited to in-frame clones, with some not included. Of around 310,000 clones in the sample, around 89% were seen once. What was sequenced was peripheral blood. All receptors derive from a woman in her 40s with COVID-19, enrolled during active disease. Each CDR3 is given with its conserved first and last residue. A D gene is named only where the DNA matches it firmly. Expanded clones are given a class, and other clones once, few, many or no size at all.

>16|TRBV4-3|NA|NA|TRBJ2-5
CASSPNPPGVQETQYF
TGCGCCAGCAGCCCAAACCCCCCAGGCGTACAAGAGACCCAGTACTTC
>17|TRBV6-2/TRBV6-3|NA|NA|TRBJ2-7
CASSYFPGEKIDYEQYF
TGTGCCAGCAGTTACTTCCCGGGGGAAAAGATCGACTACGAGCAGTACTTC
>12|TRBV7-2|NA|NA|TRBJ2-7
CASSSPYRAQYF
TGTGCCAGCAGCTCTCCTTACAGGGCGCAGTACTTC
>14|TRBV28|NA|NA|TRBJ2-7
CASSRQGKAYEQYF
TGTGCCAGCAGCCGGCAGGGGAAGGCCTACGAGCAGTACTTC
>13|TRBV3-1/TRBV3-2|NA|few|TRBJ2-1
CASSDTGLNEQFF
TGTGCCAGCAGTGATACTGGACTAAATGAGCAGTTCTTC
>14|TRBV7-2|NA|NA|TRBJ2-3
CASSLAGVAITQYF
TGTGCCAGCAGCTTAGCCGGGGTAGCAATTACGCAGTATTTT
>14|TRBV28|NA|NA|TRBJ1-4
CASSLSGASEKLFF
TGTGCCAGCAGTTTGTCAGGGGCCAGTGAAAAACTGTTTTTT
>12|TRBV19|NA|NA|TRBJ1-1
CASSLLNTEAFF
TGTGCCAGTAGTCTTTTGAACACTGAAGCTTTCTTT
>12|TRBV19|NA|NA|TRBJ2-7
CASRGRADEQYF
TGTGCCAGTAGGGGCAGGGCGGACGAGCAGTACTTC
>14|TRBV6-2/TRBV6-3|NA|NA|TRBJ1-5
CASTPVGVQQPQHF
TGTGCCAGCACCCCGGTCGGGGTACAGCAGCCCCAGCATTTT
>17|TRBV7-8|TRBD2|NA|TRBJ2-3
CASSPVLASGHTDTQYF
TGTGCCAGCAGCCCAGTTCTGGCTAGCGGGCACACAGATACGCAGTATTTT
>15|TRBV27|TRBD2|NA|TRBJ2-1
CASINQGGSRGEQFF
TGTGCCAGCATTAATCAGGGCGGGAGTAGGGGTGAGCAGTTCTTC
>15|TRBV27|TRBD1|NA|TRBJ2-5
CASRPDRGDRETQYF
TGTGCCAGCAGGCCCGACAGGGGCGATCGGGAGACCCAGTACTTC
>14|TRBV9|NA|NA|TRBJ1-2
CASSVGADPYGYTF
TGTGCCAGCAGCGTAGGGGCAGACCCTTATGGCTACACCTTC
>13|TRBV19|NA|NA|TRBJ2-5
CASRSRGLETQYF
TGTGCCTCCCGTTCTAGGGGGTTGGAGACCCAGTACTTC
>16|TRBV4-3|NA|NA|TRBJ2-1
CASSQQTRWLNNEQFF
TGCGCCAGCAGCCAACAGACTAGATGGTTGAACAATGAGCAGTTCTTC
>16|TRBV5-5|TRBD1|NA|TRBJ2-6
CASSLTGDSGANVLTF
TGTGCCAGCAGCTTGACAGGGGACTCTGGGGCCAACGTCCTGACTTTC
>16|TRBV2|TRBD2|NA|TRBJ2-1
CASNPGTSGGYNEQFF
TGTGCCAGCAATCCCGGGACTAGCGGGGGGTACAATGAGCAGTTCTTC
>16|TRBV5-8|TRBD2|NA|TRBJ2-5
CASSAGRPGGQETQYF
TGTGCCAGCAGCGCTGGGAGGCCGGGGGGGCAAGAGACCCAGTACTTC
>14|TRBV6-5|NA|NA|TRBJ1-6
CASSRGGKNSPLHF
TGTGCCAGCTCTCGGGGGGGAAAGAATTCACCCCTCCACTTT